Reported below is one T cell receptor beta chain. What it binds is not known. The method was immunoSEQ multiplex PCR; TCRdb's version includes in-frame clones alone and lacks a portion of them. This table has around 95,000 clones, 85% appearing once. In germline, CDR1 is MGHRA, CDR2 YSYEKL. There are 15 residues in the CDR3. V was clipped by 1 base and J by 5 bases; unmatched bases: 3. The data were obtained in a study of cytomegalovirus exposure and HLA in healthy donors. Study outcomes and limitations: Rare sequences made up most TCRs, while some public TCRs were found in many donors.

Sequencing was performed on PBMCs. The receptor was isolated from a man aged 18-30 years in good health and CMV-seropositive. The chain joins TRBV4-1 to TRBJ2-1, with 9 positions matching TRBD2. The CDR3 loop is CASSQVGLANNEQFF. The DNA for the CDR3 is TGCGCCAGCAGCCAAGTGGGACTAGCAAACAATGAGCAGTTCTTC.